Reported below is one T cell receptor (beta chain). Antigen unknown. The data are from a study of CD8+CD57+ T cells in acquired aplastic anemia. At the level of the study: Where healthy donors were concerned, CD4+ cells averaged about 10 million reads. Study results and limitations: Sharing between patients and controls was observed for roughly 29 CD8+ CDR3 sequences. Statistical testing detected no significant gap in CD8+ Simpson's diversity between patients and controls.

The use of genomic DNA as template underpinned the TCR beta VDJ and CDR3 profiling. TCRdb reprocessed the reads via MiXCR and lists one record per CDR3 protein. Seen here are 50,000 to 65,000 distinct CDR3 sequences, less than 65% observed once, and the top ten hold about 2.5%. This CDR3 spans 15 amino acids. Germline V gene sequence: CDR1 SGHAT, CDR2 FQNNGV. With 0 bases clipped from V and 4 bases from J, the junction kept 2 bases outside the gene matches. Sequenced input: sorted CD4+, CD8+, or CD8+CD57+ T cells (not recorded which) from PBMCs. The chain couples TRBV11-2 to TRBJ1-4, with 7 bases lining up with TRBD1. This clonotype was obtained from a human donor in good health, serving as a control. CDR3 protein: CASSLEAGGNEKLFF. CDR3 bases: TGTGCCAGCAGCTTAGAGGCAGGGGGTAATGAAAAACTGTTTTTT.